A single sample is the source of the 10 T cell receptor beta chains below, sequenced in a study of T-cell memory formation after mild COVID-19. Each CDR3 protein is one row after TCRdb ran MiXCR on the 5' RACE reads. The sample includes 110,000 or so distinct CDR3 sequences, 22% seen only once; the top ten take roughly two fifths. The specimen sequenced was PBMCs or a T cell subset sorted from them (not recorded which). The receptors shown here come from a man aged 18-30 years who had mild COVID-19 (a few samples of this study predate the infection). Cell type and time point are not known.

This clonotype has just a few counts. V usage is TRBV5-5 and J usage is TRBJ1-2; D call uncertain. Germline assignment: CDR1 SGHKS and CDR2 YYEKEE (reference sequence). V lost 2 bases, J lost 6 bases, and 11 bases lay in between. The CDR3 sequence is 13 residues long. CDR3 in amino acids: CASSFYGNDGYTF. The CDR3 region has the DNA TGTGCCAGCAGCTTTTACGGGAACGATGGCTACACCTTC.

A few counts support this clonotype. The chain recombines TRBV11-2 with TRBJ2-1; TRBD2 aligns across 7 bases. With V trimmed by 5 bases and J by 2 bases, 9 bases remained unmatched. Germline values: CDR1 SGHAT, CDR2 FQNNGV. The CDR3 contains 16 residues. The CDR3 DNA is TGTGCCAGCAGCCTCCCGCGGGCGGGGGCCTACAATGAGCAGTTCTTC. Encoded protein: CASSLPRAGAYNEQFF.

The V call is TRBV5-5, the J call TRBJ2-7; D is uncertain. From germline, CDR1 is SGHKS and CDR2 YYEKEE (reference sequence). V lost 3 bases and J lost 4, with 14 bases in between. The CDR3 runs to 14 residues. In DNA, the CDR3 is TGTGCCAGCAGCTGCACCGGGTCTTTATACGAGCAGTACGTC. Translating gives CASSCTGSLYEQYV.

CDR3 protein: CASWRGGRATDTQYF. The CDR3 bases are TGTGCCAGCTGGCGAGGCGGGCGAGCGACAGATACGCAGTATTTT. The J gene is TRBJ2-3, the V gene TRBV6-2 or TRBV6-3, with D possibly TRBD2 on 5 matching bases. The CDR3 length is 15 residues. Germline CDR1 MNHEY, CDR2 SVGEGT. V dropped 8 bases and J dropped 3 bases, with 18 bases sitting between them.

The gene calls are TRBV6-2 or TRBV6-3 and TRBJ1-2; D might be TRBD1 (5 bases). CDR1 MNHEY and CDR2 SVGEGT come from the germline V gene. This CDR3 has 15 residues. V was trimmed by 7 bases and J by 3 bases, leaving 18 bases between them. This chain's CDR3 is CASTVSRDPYYGYTF. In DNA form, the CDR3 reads TGTGCCAGCACCGTATCCCGGGACCCGTACTATGGCTACACCTTC.

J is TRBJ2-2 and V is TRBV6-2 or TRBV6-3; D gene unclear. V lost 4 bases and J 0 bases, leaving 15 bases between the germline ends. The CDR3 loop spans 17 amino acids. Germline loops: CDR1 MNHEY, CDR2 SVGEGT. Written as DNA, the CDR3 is TGTGCCAGCAGTTTCTTAGGGTCGTCCGCGAACACCGGGGAGCTGTTTTTT. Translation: CASSFLGSSANTGELFF.

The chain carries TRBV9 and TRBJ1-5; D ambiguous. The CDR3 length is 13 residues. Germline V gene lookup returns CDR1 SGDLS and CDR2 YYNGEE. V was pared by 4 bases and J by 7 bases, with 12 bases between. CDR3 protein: CASSTQPDQPQHF. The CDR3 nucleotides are TGTGCCAGCAGCACCCAACCAGACCAGCCCCAGCATTTT.

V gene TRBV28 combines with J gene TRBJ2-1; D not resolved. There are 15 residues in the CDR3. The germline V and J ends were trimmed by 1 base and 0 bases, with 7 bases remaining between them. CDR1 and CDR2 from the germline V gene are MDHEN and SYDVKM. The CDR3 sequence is CASSLLPSSYNEQFF. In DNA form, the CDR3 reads TGTGCCAGCAGTTTATTGCCGAGCTCCTACAATGAGCAGTTCTTC.

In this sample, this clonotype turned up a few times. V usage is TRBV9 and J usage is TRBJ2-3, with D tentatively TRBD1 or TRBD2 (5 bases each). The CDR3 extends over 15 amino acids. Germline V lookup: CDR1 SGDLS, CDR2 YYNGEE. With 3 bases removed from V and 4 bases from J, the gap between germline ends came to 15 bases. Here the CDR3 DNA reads TGTGCCAGCAGCGCCGGGACCCTGATCCCAGATACGCAGTATTTT. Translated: CASSAGTLIPDTQYF.

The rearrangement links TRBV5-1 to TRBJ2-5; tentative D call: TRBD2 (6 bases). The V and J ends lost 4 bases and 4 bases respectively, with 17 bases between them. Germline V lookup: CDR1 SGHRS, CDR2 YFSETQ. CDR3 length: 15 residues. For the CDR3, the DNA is TGCGCCAGCAGCCATAGGAGCGGGCCGGTAGAGACCCAGTACTTC. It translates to CASSHRSGPVETQYF. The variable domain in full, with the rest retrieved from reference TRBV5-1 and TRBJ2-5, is KAGVTQTPRYLIKTRGQQVTLSCSPISGHRSVSWYQQTPGQGLQFLFEYFSETQRNKGNFPGRFSGRQFSNSRSEMNVSTLELGDSALYLCASSHRSGPVETQYFGPGTRLLVL.